A single sample gave rise to the 29 T cell receptor beta chains below, sequenced in a study of OX40 agonist ivuxolimab in advanced cancers. Here immunoSEQ multiplex PCR was the method, and the copy in TCRdb shows in-frame clones only, minus some. The data hold tens of thousands of clones, with 70% to 90% observed a single time. Here the sequenced sample was CD4+ or CD8+ T cells sorted from blood, taken in a trial of the OX40 agonist ivuxolimab. These receptors all stem from an adult with an advanced solid tumor such as melanoma, head and neck, liver or kidney cancer.

The rearrangement uses TRBV18 and TRBJ2-5, with D hard to call. The germline CDR1 and CDR2 sequences are KGHSH and LQKENI. The CDR3 loop spans 13 amino acids. Trimming removed 5 bases at V and 3 bases at J, with 10 bases between. The CDR3 DNA is TGTGCCAGCTCAGCACGGATGGAAGAGACCCAGTACTTC. It translates to CASSARMEETQYF.

This chain links TRBV15 with TRBJ1-5, with 9 bases identical to TRBD1. J lost 6 bases, V lost 3 bases, and 9 bases had no gene match. The CDR3 sequence is 16 residues long. Germline lookup yields CDR1 LNHNV and CDR2 YYDKDF (reference sequence). CDR3 residues: CATSSAGTGLLQPQHF. Here the CDR3 DNA reads TGTGCCACCAGCAGTGCCGGGACAGGGTTGCTTCAGCCCCAGCATTTT.

The chain recombines TRBV4-1 with TRBJ2-6; D possibly corresponds to TRBD2 (5 bases). CDR3 size: 15 residues. CDR1 and CDR2 (germline): MGHRA, YSYEKL. V lost 0 bases and J 4 bases, leaving 7 bases between the germline ends. The CDR3 protein is CASSQEGDGANVLTF. CDR3 nucleotide sequence: TGCGCCAGCAGCCAAGAGGGAGACGGGGCCAACGTCCTGACTTTC.

The chain uses TRBV9 and TRBJ2-1, with a tentative D call TRBD2 (6 bases). Germline values: CDR1 SGDLS, CDR2 YYNGEE. The CDR3 has 15 residues. Trimming took off 5 bases at V and 0 bases at J, with 12 bases between the two ends. The CDR3 coding sequence is TGTGCCAGCAGTATCGGGGGACGCTCCTACAATGAGCAGTTCTTC. Protein sequence: CASSIGGRSYNEQFF. The full variable domain, its missing parts supplied by reference TRBV9 and TRBJ2-1, is DSGVTQTPKHLITATGQRVTLRCSPRSGDLSVYWYQQSLDQGLQFLIQYYNGEERAKGNILERFSAQQFPDLHSELNLSSLELGDSALYFCASSIGGRSYNEQFFGPGTRLTVL.

This sequence joins TRBV7-9 and TRBJ2-3; 14 bases are shared with TRBD2. V lost 6 bases, J lost 4 bases, and 6 bases stayed unmatched. CDR1 SEHNR and CDR2 FQNEAQ come from the germline V gene (reference sequence). CDR3 size: 16 residues. CDR3 amino acids: CASSRLAGGLADTQYF. CDR3 coding DNA: TGTGCCAGCAGTCGACTAGCGGGGGGGCTAGCAGATACGCAGTATTTT.

The CDR3 region is CASSVERGDYTF. CDR3 DNA sequence: TGTGCCAGCAGCGTAGAGCGGGGAGACTACACCTTC. The rearrangement joins TRBV9 to TRBJ1-2; the D is unclear. The CDR3 has 12 amino acids. The germline V gene encodes CDR1 SGDLS and CDR2 YYNGEE. Trimming removed 0 bases at V and 10 bases at J, with 10 bases between.

The V call is TRBV4-3, the J call TRBJ2-1, with D possibly matching TRBD2 (6 bases). The V and J ends lost 1 base and 7 bases respectively, with 14 bases between them. The CDR3 is 15 amino acids. CDR1 LGHNA and CDR2 YSLEER come from the germline V gene. This CDR3 is CASSQGTGVGNEQFF. In nucleotides, the CDR3 is TGCGCCAGCAGCCAAGGAACGGGGGTGGGGAATGAGCAGTTCTTC.

Only one count was recorded for this clone. The chain uses TRBV6-5 and TRBJ2-7, with 8 bases aligning to TRBD2. V shed 6 bases and J 6 bases; nucleotides not matched to a gene: 4. CDR3 length: 12 amino acids. Germline V gene lookup returns CDR1 MNHEY and CDR2 SVGAGI. The CDR3 spells CASSKAGVEQYF. The CDR3 bases are TGTGCCAGCAGCAAAGCGGGGGTCGAGCAGTACTTC.

The V and J genes are TRBV28 and TRBJ1-1; D remains unclear. V lost 3 bases, J lost 1 base, and 9 bases lay in between. Germline V gene sequence: CDR1 MDHEN, CDR2 SYDVKM. CDR3 size: 14 residues. CDR3 in amino acids: CASSFQFSNTEAFF. The CDR3 nucleotides are TGTGCCAGCAGTTTTCAGTTCTCGAACACTGAAGCTTTCTTT. The entire variable domain, with the rest obtained from reference TRBV28 and TRBJ1-1, is as follows: DVKVTQSSRYLVKRTGEKVFLECVQDMDHENMFWYRQDPGLGLRLIYFSYDVKMKEKGDIPEGYSVSREKKERFSLILESASTNQTSMYLCASSFQFSNTEAFFGQGTRLTVV.

The chain uses TRBV19 and TRBJ2-1; a possible D gene is TRBD2 (6 bases). The CDR3 consists of 13 residues. The germline CDR1 and CDR2 sequences are LNHDA and SQIVND (reference sequence). The ends were cut back, 11 bases at V and 9 bases at J, with 20 bases in the middle. In DNA, the CDR3 is TGTGCCTCCGCGGGGCAGTCCGGGAGTGAGCAGTTCTTC. As protein: CASAGQSGSEQFF.

The gene calls are TRBV7-9 and TRBJ2-7, with D possibly being TRBD1 (6 bases). Germline loops: CDR1 SEHNR, CDR2 FQNEAQ (reference sequence). The CDR3 length is 12 residues. The V end was cut by 4 bases, the J end by 2 bases, with 6 bases between. In DNA form, the CDR3 reads TGTGCCAGCAGCTCAGGGGCCTACGAGCAGTACTTC. The encoded protein is CASSSGAYEQYF. The full variable domain, in which reference TRBV7-9 and TRBJ2-7 provide the parts outside the CDR3, is DTGVSQNPRHKITKRGQNVTFRCDPISEHNRLYWYRQTLGQGPEFLTYFQNEAQLEKSRLLSDRFSAERPKGSFSTLEIQRTEQGDSAMYLCASSSGAYEQYFGPGTRLTVT.

The gene calls are TRBV5-8 and TRBJ2-7, with TRBD1 identical over 8 bases. There are 13 residues in the CDR3. V was clipped by 1 base and J by 5 bases; unmatched bases: 2. The germline V gene has CDR1 SGHTS and CDR2 YDEGEE. This CDR3 is CASSLTGGNEQYF. CDR3 bases: TGTGCCAGCAGCTTGACAGGGGGAAACGAGCAGTACTTC.

This chain links TRBV6-5 with TRBJ2-7; 12 nucleotides agree with TRBD2. Germline V lookup: CDR1 MNHEY, CDR2 SVGAGI. This CDR3 spans 15 amino acids. J was trimmed by 4 bases and V by 5 bases; bases with no gene match: 6. CDR3 coding DNA: TGTGCCAGCAGTCCAGGACTAGCGGGGCGGTACGAGCAGTACTTC. Its protein is CASSPGLAGRYEQYF.

The rearrangement links TRBV4-1 to TRBJ2-3; 7 bases fit TRBD1. The CDR3 runs to 15 residues. V was clipped by 0 bases and J by 4 bases; unmatched bases: 4. Germline assignment: CDR1 MGHRA and CDR2 YSYEKL. CDR3 protein: CASSQDHRGADTQYF. The CDR3 DNA is TGCGCCAGCAGCCAAGATCACAGGGGCGCAGATACGCAGTATTTT.

The chain uses TRBV9 and TRBJ1-2; 7 nucleotides line up with TRBD1. The CDR3 runs to 16 residues. Looked up from germline, CDR1 is SGDLS and CDR2 is YYNGEE. V lost 0 bases, J lost 3 bases, and 8 bases stayed unmatched. Here the CDR3 DNA reads TGTGCCAGCAGCGTAGCCCGGACAGGAGGGGACTATGGCTACACCTTC. Its translation: CASSVARTGGDYGYTF.

The V gene is TRBV28, the J gene TRBJ2-7, with unresolved D. The CDR3 consists of 14 residues. In germline, CDR1 is MDHEN, CDR2 SYDVKM. V was cut by 3 bases and J by 0 bases, with 9 bases left in between. CDR3 loop: CASSLEPSSYEQYF. The CDR3 DNA reads as TGTGCCAGCAGTTTGGAGCCGAGCTCCTACGAGCAGTACTTC.

The chain carries TRBV4-2 and TRBJ2-1; possible D gene TRBD2, 7 bases. Trimming removed 2 bases from V and 7 bases from J, with 18 bases in between. CDR3 size: 16 residues. Looked up from germline, CDR1 is LGHNA and CDR2 is YNFKEQ. The CDR3 DNA follows: TGTGCCAGCAGCCAATGGGAGGGGGGCCAAGGGAATGAGCAGTTCTTC. Its translation: CASSQWEGGQGNEQFF.

This clone was counted once. The chain joins TRBV5-1 to TRBJ1-1, with D perhaps TRBD1 (6 bases). This CDR3 contains 16 residues. Germline-derived CDR1 and CDR2 are SGHRS and YFSETQ. V lost 0 bases, J lost 4 bases, and 16 bases lay in between. The CDR3 DNA reads as TGCGCCAGCAGCTTGGACAGGGAAAACCCGAGCACTGAAGCTTTCTTT. Its protein is CASSLDRENPSTEAFF.

The genes are TRBV7-6 and TRBJ2-7; D is ambiguous. CDR1 is SGHVS, CDR2 FNYEAQ, per germline. The V and J ends lost 2 bases and 2 bases respectively, with 10 bases between them. The CDR3 contains 14 residues. The CDR3 DNA is TGTGCCAGCAGCTTAACGGCTAGAACCTACGAGCAGTACTTC. The encoded protein is CASSLTARTYEQYF.

The rearrangement joins TRBV7-8 to TRBJ2-3; TRBD1 matches at 8 bases. J lost 3 bases, V lost 5 bases, and 7 bases had no gene match. The CDR3 is 15 residues long. The germline V gene encodes CDR1 SGHVS and CDR2 FQNEAQ. This chain's CDR3 is CASSADRGRTDTQYF. The CDR3 DNA reads TGTGCCAGCAGCGCCGACAGGGGTCGGACAGATACGCAGTATTTT.

This clone has only one observation. V is TRBV7-6 and J is TRBJ2-2, with TRBD1 as a possible D gene (5 bases). The CDR3 has 15 residues. V was shortened by 0 bases and J by 2 bases, with 7 bases between the two germline ends. Germline V gene sequence: CDR1 SGHVS, CDR2 FNYEAQ. CDR3 sequence reads: CASSLARVNTGELFF. As DNA, the CDR3 is TGTGCCAGCAGCTTAGCCAGGGTCAACACCGGGGAGCTGTTTTTT. Full variable domain (remainder filled in from reference TRBV7-6 and TRBJ2-2): GAGVSQSPRYKVTKRGQDVALRCDPISGHVSLYWYRQALGQGPEFLTYFNYEAQQDKSGLPNDRFSAERPEGSISTLTIQRTEQRDSAMYRCASSLARVNTGELFFGEGSRLTVL.

This chain uses TRBV10-3 with TRBJ2-2, with TRBD2 matching over 13 bases. Germline V gene data show CDR1 as ENHRY and CDR2 as SYGVKD. This CDR3 has 16 amino acids. The ends lost 11 bases at V and 1 base at J; junction bases unmatched: 7. The CDR3 DNA reads TGTGCCCTAGGAGGGACTAGCGGGGAGAACACCGGGGAGCTGTTTTTT. Encoded protein: CALGGTSGENTGELFF.

V gene TRBV9 combines with J gene TRBJ2-2, with 8 bases that match TRBD1. J lost 0 bases, V lost 0 bases, and 7 bases had no gene match. Germline assignment: CDR1 SGDLS and CDR2 YYNGEE. The length of the CDR3 is 18 residues. The CDR3: CASSVDPRTGTNTGELFF. The CDR3, as DNA: TGTGCCAGCAGCGTAGATCCGCGGACAGGGACGAACACCGGGGAGCTGTTTTTT.

V is TRBV15 and J is TRBJ1-1; no firm D call. Germline values: CDR1 LNHNV, CDR2 YYDKDF (reference sequence). V was cut by 0 bases and J by 1 base, with 3 bases left in between. CDR3 size: 13 residues. CDR3 protein: CATSREENTEAFF. CDR3 sequence (DNA): TGTGCCACCAGCAGAGAAGAGAACACTGAAGCTTTCTTT.

The V and J genes are TRBV9 and TRBJ2-1; 8 nucleotides line up with TRBD2. Germline assignment: CDR1 SGDLS and CDR2 YYNGEE. Germline trimming cut 3 bases from V and 7 bases from J; bases unmatched to any gene: 9. CDR3 length: 15 residues. CDR3 sequence reads: CASSEGSSGQNEQFF. CDR3 coding DNA: TGTGCCAGCAGCGAAGGTTCTAGCGGGCAAAATGAGCAGTTCTTC.

The rearrangement joins TRBV5-6 to TRBJ2-7, with 10 bases identical to TRBD1. The J segment lost 5 bases and the V segment lost 4 bases, leaving 9 bases of the junction unmatched. Germline values: CDR1 SGHDT, CDR2 YYEEEE. CDR3 length: 15 amino acids. CDR3 loop: CASSPTLDRGDEQYF. CDR3 in DNA: TGTGCCAGCAGCCCCACCCTGGACAGGGGGGACGAGCAGTACTTC.

This clone was observed once. This rearrangement joins TRBV4-3 to TRBJ2-6, with 9 bases aligning to TRBD1. Germline assignment: CDR1 LGHNA and CDR2 YSLEER. CDR3 length: 20 amino acids. The junction had 9 bases not matched to a gene; V was cut back by 0 bases and J by 0 bases. CDR3 loop: CASSQEGTGFLASGANVLTF. The CDR3 DNA follows: TGCGCCAGCAGCCAAGAGGGGACAGGGTTTCTGGCCTCTGGGGCCAACGTCCTGACTTTC.

This clone has a handful of counts. The chain is built from TRBV21-1 and TRBJ2-7; the table's D call TRBD2 went unverified against the DNA. TRBV21-1 is a documented pseudogene. This CDR3 contains 11 residues. CDR3 in amino acids: CASGTSYEQYF. The CDR3 coding sequence is TGTGCCAGCGGGACTTCCTACGAGCAGTACTTC.

This clone was recorded only once. The chain joins TRBV4-3 to TRBJ2-7; 7 positions agree with TRBD2. The trim removed 4 bases at V and 0 bases at J, leaving 6 bases unmatched. CDR3 length: 15 residues. The germline gives CDR1 LGHNA, CDR2 YSLEER. The CDR3 DNA reads as TGCGCCAGCAGCCCAAAGCGGGACGGCTCCTACGAGCAGTACTTC. Protein: CASSPKRDGSYEQYF.